This T cell receptor beta chain derives from a study of molecular identifiers for immune sequencing clone quantification. MiXCR was run by TCRdb on the PCR reads, yielding one entry per CDR3 protein. The sample lists approximately 500,000 distinct CDR3 sequences, 25% seen once, with around 0.78% in the top ten. CDR1 SEHNR and CDR2 FQNEAQ come from the germline V gene (reference sequence). The length of the CDR3 is 15 residues. Trimming shortened V by 1 base and J by 3 bases, and 13 bases separated the two germline ends. This clonotype has more than one count but fewer than ten. This clonotype was obtained from a human donor in good health. Some libraries in this study had Jurkat cell RNA spiked in. This chain joins TRBV7-9 and TRBJ2-7; no clear D gene. The sequenced material came from naive CD8+ T cells from blood, with Jurkat cell RNA spiked in. The subset here: FACS-sorted CD8+CD4-CCR7+CD45RA+ naive T cells. The CDR3 region is CASSLESGSGYEQYF. The CDR3, as DNA: TGTGCCAGCAGCTTAGAATCCGGATCCGGCTACGAGCAGTACTTC. Supplemented by reference TRBV7-9 and TRBJ2-7, the full variable domain reads DTGVSQNPRHKITKRGQNVTFRCDPISEHNRLYWYRQTLGQGPEFLTYFQNEAQLEKSRLLSDRFSAERPKGSFSTLEIQRTEQGDSAMYLCASSLESGSGYEQYFGPGTRLTVT.